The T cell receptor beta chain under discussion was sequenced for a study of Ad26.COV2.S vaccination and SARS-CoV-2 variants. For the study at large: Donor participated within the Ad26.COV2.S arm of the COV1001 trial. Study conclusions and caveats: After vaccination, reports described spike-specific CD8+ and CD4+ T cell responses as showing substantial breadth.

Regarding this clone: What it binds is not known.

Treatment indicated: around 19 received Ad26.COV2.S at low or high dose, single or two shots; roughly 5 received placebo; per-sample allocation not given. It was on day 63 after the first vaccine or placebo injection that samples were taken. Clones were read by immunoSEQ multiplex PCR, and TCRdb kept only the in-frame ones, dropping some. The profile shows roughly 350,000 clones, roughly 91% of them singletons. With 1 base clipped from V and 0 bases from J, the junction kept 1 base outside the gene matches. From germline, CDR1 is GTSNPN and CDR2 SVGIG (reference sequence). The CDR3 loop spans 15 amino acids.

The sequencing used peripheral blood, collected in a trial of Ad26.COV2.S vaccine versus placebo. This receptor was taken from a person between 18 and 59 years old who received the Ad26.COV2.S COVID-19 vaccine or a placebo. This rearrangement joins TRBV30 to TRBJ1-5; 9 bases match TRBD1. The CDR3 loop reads CAWSGQGGSNQPQHF. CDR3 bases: TGTGCCTGGAGTGGACAGGGGGGTAGCAATCAGCCCCAGCATTTT.